This T cell receptor (beta chain) was sequenced in a study of OX40 agonist ivuxolimab in advanced cancers. Deletions cut 6 bases from V and 0 bases from J, with 12 bases between. This CDR3 spans 16 amino acids. The germline V gene encodes CDR1 SGHVS and CDR2 FQNEAQ. Some clones are missing from TCRdb's copy, which holds only in-frame ones; the method was immunoSEQ multiplex PCR. Of some 67,000 clones listed, 85% are singletons. The rearrangement joins TRBV7-8 to TRBJ2-6, with D tentatively TRBD1 (6 bases). The sequencing used CD4+ or CD8+ T cells sorted from blood, collected in a trial of the OX40 agonist ivuxolimab. This receptor was taken from an adult with an advanced solid tumor such as melanoma, head and neck, liver or kidney cancer. CDR3 nucleotide sequence: TGTGCCAGCAGTTCAGGGGTTAGCTCTGGGGCCAACGTCCTGACTTTC. As protein: CASSSGVSSGANVLTF.